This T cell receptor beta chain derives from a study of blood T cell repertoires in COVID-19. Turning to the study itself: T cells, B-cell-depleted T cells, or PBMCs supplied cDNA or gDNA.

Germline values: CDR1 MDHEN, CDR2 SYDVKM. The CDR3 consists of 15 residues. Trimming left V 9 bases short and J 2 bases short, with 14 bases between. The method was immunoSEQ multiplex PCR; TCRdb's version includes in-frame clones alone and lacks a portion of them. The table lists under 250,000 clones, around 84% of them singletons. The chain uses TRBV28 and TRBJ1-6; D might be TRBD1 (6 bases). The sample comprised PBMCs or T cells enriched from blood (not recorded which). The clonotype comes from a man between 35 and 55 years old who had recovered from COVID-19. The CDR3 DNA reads TGTGCCAGTCGGGACACTAGTACCTATAATTCACCCCTCCACTTT. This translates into CASRDTSTYNSPLHF.